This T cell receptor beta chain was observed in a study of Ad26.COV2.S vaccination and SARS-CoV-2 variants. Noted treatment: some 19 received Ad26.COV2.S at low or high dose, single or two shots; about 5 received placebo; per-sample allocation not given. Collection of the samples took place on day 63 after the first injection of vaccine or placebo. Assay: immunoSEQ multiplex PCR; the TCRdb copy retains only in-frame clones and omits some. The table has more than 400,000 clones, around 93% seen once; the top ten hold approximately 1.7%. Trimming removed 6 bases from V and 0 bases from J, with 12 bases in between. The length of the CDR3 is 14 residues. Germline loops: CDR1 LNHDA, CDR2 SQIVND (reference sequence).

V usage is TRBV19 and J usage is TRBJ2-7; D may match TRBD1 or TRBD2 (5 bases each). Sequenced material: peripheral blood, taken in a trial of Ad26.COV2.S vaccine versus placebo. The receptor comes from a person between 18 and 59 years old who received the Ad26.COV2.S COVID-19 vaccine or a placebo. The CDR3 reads CASRPWGSSYEQYF. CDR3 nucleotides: TGTGCCAGTAGGCCGTGGGGGAGCTCCTACGAGCAGTACTTC.